This TCR beta chain stems from a study of T cell repertoires in cytomegalovirus infection. The overall study: Indications of both CMV infection and matching HLA type were provided by public TCR beta signatures.

Turning to this clonotype: Antigen specificity is unknown.

TCRdb re-derived calls from the reads in MiXCR, one entry per CDR3 protein. The sample yields hundreds of thousands of distinct CDR3 sequences, roughly a third seen once. Germline CDR1 and CDR2: DFQATT and SNEGSKA (reference sequence). This CDR3 spans 13 amino acids. The V gene lost 1 base and the J gene lost 4 bases, with 10 bases spanning the gap. Study conclusions and caveats: Summed frequency of public TCR beta families distinguished CMV carriers with the relevant HLA. The ex vivo response was dominated by HLA-C-restricted CMV-specific TCR beta clonotypes.

The sequence came from a human donor in good health (CMV status not recorded). Some clones in this sample may be carry-over from other donors' samples. This chain joins TRBV20-1 and TRBJ1-2; tentative D call: TRBD1 (5 bases). Source material: PBMCs. CDR3 nucleotides: TGCAGTGCTAGAGGAGGGGTGGGCTATGGCTACACCTTC. It codes for CSARGGVGYGYTF.